The T cell receptor beta chain described here comes from a study of blood T cell repertoires in COVID-19. Only in-frame clones appear in the TCRdb table, and some are missing; sequencing was by immunoSEQ multiplex PCR. Of about 160,000 clones in the sample, approximately 79% are singletons; the top ten hold about 7.8%. The germline CDR1 and CDR2 sequences are SGHNT and YENEEA. J gave up 7 bases and V 0 bases, and 7 bases lay outside the gene matches. The CDR3 extends over 17 amino acids. The chain couples TRBV11-3 to TRBJ2-1; 12 bases align to TRBD1. Sequencing input: peripheral blood. This clonotype originated in a woman in her sixties or seventies with COVID-19, enrolled during active disease. The CDR3 loop is CASSLDSGQGALNEQFF. CDR3 bases: TGTGCCAGCAGCTTAGATTCGGGACAGGGGGCGCTAAATGAGCAGTTCTTC.